This TCR beta chain was found in a study of a mutant IDH1 vaccine in newly diagnosed glioma. Looking at the study overall: Earlier care involved radiotherapy, temozolomide, or both, and the majority received both.

The CDR3 is 15 amino acids. Study-level points and caveats: About 92% of patients showed vaccine-induced immune responses across multiple MHC alleles.

Remarks on this clone: Its antigen is unknown.

Sequenced by immunoSEQ multiplex PCR; TCRdb stores in-frame clones only, minus some. The sample comprises about 32,000 clones, more than 75% of which are singletons, and less than 20% rests with the top ten. This sample's time point: week 35, safety follow-up. Every vaccination contained 300 ug of the mutant IDH1 20-mer peptide and was paired with topical imiquimod. New IDH1-mutant, ATRX-lost WHO grade 3 or 4 astrocytomas occurred in donors. The gene calls are TRBV21-1 and TRBJ1-2; TRBD1 is taken as the D call from the table, unchecked against the DNA. TRBV21-1 is noted as a pseudogene. The TCR was taken from a man aged 25-45 years with glioma. The specimen comprised PBMCs, sampled from a glioma patient whose treatment included an IDH1 peptide vaccine. The CDR3: CASSAGTGGSYGYTF. The CDR3 DNA reads as TGTGCCAGCTCGGCCGGGACAGGGGGCAGTTATGGCTACACCTTC.